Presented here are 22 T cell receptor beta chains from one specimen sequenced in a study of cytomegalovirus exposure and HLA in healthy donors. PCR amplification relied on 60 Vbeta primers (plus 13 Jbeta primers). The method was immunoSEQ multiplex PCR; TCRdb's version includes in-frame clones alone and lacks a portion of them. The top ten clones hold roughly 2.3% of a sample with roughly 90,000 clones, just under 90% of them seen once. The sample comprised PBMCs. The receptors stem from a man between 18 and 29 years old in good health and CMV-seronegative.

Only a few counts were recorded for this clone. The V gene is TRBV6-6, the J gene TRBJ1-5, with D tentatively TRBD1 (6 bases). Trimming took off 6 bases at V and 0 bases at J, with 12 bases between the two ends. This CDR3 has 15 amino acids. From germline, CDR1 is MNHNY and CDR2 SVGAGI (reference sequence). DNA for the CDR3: TGTGCCAGCAGCCGAGGACAGTATAGCAATCAGCCCCAGCATTTT. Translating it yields CASSRGQYSNQPQHF.

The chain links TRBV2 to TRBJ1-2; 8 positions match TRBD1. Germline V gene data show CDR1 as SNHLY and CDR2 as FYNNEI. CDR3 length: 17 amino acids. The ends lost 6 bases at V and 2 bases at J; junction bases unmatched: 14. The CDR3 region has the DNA TGTGCCAGCAGGAAGCAAGGTGGACAGGGCCGGAACTATGGCTACACCTTC. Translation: CASRKQGGQGRNYGYTF.

The CDR3 is CASSLSHGQGLSYEQYF. The CDR3 DNA sequence: TGTGCCAGCAGTTTATCGCACGGACAGGGATTATCCTACGAGCAGTACTTC. This chain connects TRBV27 to TRBJ2-7; 8 nucleotides match TRBD1. Germline trimming cut 0 bases from V and 1 base from J; bases unmatched to any gene: 8. This CDR3 region has 17 residues. Germline V gene lookup returns CDR1 MNHEY and CDR2 SMNVEV (reference sequence).

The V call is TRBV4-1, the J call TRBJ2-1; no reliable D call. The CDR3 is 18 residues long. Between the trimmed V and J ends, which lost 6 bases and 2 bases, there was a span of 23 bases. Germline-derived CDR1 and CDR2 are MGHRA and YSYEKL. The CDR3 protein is CASRVLIAPGGPYNEQFF. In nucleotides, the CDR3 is TGCGCCAGCAGAGTACTGATTGCGCCAGGTGGCCCCTACAATGAGCAGTTCTTC.

The CDR3 DNA reads TGTGCCAGCAGCTGGGACGCTAGCGGGCCAGGGGGAGAGCAGTACTTC. Protein: CASSWDASGPGGEQYF. V is TRBV7-2 and J is TRBJ2-7; D is possibly TRBD2 (8 bases). Deletions cut 4 bases from V and 7 bases from J, with 23 bases between. The CDR3 consists of 16 residues. CDR1 and CDR2 (germline): SGHTA, FQGNSA.

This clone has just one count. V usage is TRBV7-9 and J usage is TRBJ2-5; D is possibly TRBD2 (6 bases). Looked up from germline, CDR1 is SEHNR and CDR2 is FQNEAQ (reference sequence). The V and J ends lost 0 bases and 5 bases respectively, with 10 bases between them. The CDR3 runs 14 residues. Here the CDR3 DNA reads TGTGCCAGCAGCTTAGCGGCCGCGGGGGAGACCCAGTACTTC. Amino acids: CASSLAAAGETQYF.

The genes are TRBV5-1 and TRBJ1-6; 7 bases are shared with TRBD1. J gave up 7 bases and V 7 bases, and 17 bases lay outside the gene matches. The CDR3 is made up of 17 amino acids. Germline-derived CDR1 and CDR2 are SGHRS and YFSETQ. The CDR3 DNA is TGCGCCAGCCGATCTACCGACAGGGCTCTTAAGAATTCACCCCTCCACTTT. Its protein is CASRSTDRALKNSPLHF.

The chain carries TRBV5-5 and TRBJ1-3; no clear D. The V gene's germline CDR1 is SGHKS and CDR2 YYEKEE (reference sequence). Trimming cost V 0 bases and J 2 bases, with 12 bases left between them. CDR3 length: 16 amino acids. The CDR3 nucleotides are TGTGCCAGCAGCTTGGGCCCACGAGAGGCTGGAAACACCATATATTTT. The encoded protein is CASSLGPREAGNTIYF. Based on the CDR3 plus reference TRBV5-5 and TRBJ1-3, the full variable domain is DAGVTQSPTHLIKTRGQQVTLRCSPISGHKSVSWYQQVLGQGPQFIFQYYEKEERGRGNFPDRFSARQFPNYSSELNVNALLLGDSALYLCASSLGPREAGNTIYFGEGSWLTVV.

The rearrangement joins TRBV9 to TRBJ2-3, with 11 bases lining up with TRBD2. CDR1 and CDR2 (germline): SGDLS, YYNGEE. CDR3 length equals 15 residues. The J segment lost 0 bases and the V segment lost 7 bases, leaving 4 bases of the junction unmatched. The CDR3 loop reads CASSWTSGSTDTQYF. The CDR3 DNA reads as TGTGCCAGCTCCTGGACTAGCGGGAGCACAGATACGCAGTATTTT.

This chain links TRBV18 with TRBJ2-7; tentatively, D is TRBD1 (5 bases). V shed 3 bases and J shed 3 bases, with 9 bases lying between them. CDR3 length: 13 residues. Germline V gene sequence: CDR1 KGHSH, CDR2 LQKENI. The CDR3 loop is CASSPPTDYEQYF. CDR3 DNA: TGTGCCAGCTCACCCCCGACAGACTACGAGCAGTACTTC.

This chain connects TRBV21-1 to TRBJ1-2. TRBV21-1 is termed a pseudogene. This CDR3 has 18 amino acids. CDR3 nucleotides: TGTGCCAGCAGCAAAGTCCGAGGGGGGGACGGACCGAACTATGGCTACACCTTC. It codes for CASSKVRGGDGPNYGYTF.

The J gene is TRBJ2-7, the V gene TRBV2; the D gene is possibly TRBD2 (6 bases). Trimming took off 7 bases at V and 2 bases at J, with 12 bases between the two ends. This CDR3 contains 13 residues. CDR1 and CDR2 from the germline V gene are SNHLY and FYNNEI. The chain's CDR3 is CASKPGVAYEQYF. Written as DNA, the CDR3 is TGTGCCAGCAAGCCGGGAGTAGCCTACGAGCAGTACTTC.

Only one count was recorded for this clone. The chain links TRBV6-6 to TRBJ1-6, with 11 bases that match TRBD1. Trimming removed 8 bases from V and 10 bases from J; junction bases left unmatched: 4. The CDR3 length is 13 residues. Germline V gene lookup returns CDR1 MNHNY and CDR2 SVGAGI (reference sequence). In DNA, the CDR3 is TGTGCCAGCGGGACAGGGGGTTTATCACCCCTCCACTTT. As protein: CASGTGGLSPLHF.

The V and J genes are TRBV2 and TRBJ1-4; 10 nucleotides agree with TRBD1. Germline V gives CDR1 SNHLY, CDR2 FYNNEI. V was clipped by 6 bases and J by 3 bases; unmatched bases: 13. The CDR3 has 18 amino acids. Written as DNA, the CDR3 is TGTGCCAGCAGCCGACAGGGGGCCGAGGGAAGGGCTAATGAAAAACTGTTTTTT. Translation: CASSRQGAEGRANEKLFF.

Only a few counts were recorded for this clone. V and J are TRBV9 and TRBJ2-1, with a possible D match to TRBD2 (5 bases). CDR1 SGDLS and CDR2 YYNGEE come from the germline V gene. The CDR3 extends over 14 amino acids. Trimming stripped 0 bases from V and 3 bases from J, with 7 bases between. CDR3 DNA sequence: TGTGCCAGCAGCGTAGTCGAGGGCTACAATGAGCAGTTCTTC. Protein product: CASSVVEGYNEQFF.

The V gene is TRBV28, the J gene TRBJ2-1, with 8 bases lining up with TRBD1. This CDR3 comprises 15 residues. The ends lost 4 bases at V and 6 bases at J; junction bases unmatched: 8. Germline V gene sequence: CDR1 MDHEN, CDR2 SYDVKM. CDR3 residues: CASSSGTGEVNEQFF. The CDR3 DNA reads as TGTGCCAGCAGTTCAGGGACAGGTGAGGTCAATGAGCAGTTCTTC.

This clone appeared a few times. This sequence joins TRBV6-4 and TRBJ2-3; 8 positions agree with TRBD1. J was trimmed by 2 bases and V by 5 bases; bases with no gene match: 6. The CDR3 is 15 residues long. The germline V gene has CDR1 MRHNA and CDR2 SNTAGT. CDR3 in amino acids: CASSKETGDTDTQYF. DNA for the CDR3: TGTGCCAGCAGTAAAGAGACAGGGGACACAGATACGCAGTATTTT.

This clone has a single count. CDR3 loop: CASSPGTSGIGEQFF. CDR3 sequence (DNA): TGTGCCAGCAGTCCCGGGACTAGCGGTATAGGGGAGCAGTTCTTC. V is TRBV7-9 and J is TRBJ2-1; 11 nucleotides line up with TRBD2. In germline, CDR1 is SEHNR, CDR2 FQNEAQ (reference sequence). The CDR3 covers 15 residues. After removal of 6 bases from V and 10 bases from J, the junction contained 11 bases not matched to a gene.

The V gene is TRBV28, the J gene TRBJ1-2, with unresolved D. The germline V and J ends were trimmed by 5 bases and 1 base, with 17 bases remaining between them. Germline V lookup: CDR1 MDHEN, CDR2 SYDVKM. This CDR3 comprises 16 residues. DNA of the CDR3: TGTGCCAGCAGTATGACCCCTCTCGGGATTAACTATGGCTACACCTTC. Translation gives CASSMTPLGINYGYTF.

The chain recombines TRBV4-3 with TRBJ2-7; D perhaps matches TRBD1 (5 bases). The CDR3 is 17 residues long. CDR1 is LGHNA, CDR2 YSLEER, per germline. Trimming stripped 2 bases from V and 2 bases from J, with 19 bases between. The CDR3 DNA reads TGCGCCAGCAGCCAAAGTCCCACTGGACATGGAACCTACGAGCAGTACTTC. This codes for CASSQSPTGHGTYEQYF.

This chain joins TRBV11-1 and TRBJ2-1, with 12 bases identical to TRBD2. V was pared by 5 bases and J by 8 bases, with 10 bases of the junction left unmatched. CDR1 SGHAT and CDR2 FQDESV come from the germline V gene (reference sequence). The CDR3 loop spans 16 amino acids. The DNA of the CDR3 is TGTGCCAGCAGCCGCCCCGGGACTAGCGGGTACGATGAGCAGTTCTTC. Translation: CASSRPGTSGYDEQFF.

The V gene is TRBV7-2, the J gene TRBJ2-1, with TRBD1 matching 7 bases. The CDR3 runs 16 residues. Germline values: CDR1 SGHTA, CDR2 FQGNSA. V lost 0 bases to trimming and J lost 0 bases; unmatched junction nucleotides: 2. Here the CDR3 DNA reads TGTGCCAGCAGCTTAGCACAGGGGAGCTCCTACAATGAGCAGTTCTTC. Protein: CASSLAQGSSYNEQFF. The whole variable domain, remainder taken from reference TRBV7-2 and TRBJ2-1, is GAGVSQSPSNKVTEKGKDVELRCDPISGHTALYWYRQSLGQGLEFLIYFQGNSAPDKSGLPSDRFSAERTGGSVSTLTIQRTQQEDSAVYLCASSLAQGSSYNEQFFGPGTRLTVL.